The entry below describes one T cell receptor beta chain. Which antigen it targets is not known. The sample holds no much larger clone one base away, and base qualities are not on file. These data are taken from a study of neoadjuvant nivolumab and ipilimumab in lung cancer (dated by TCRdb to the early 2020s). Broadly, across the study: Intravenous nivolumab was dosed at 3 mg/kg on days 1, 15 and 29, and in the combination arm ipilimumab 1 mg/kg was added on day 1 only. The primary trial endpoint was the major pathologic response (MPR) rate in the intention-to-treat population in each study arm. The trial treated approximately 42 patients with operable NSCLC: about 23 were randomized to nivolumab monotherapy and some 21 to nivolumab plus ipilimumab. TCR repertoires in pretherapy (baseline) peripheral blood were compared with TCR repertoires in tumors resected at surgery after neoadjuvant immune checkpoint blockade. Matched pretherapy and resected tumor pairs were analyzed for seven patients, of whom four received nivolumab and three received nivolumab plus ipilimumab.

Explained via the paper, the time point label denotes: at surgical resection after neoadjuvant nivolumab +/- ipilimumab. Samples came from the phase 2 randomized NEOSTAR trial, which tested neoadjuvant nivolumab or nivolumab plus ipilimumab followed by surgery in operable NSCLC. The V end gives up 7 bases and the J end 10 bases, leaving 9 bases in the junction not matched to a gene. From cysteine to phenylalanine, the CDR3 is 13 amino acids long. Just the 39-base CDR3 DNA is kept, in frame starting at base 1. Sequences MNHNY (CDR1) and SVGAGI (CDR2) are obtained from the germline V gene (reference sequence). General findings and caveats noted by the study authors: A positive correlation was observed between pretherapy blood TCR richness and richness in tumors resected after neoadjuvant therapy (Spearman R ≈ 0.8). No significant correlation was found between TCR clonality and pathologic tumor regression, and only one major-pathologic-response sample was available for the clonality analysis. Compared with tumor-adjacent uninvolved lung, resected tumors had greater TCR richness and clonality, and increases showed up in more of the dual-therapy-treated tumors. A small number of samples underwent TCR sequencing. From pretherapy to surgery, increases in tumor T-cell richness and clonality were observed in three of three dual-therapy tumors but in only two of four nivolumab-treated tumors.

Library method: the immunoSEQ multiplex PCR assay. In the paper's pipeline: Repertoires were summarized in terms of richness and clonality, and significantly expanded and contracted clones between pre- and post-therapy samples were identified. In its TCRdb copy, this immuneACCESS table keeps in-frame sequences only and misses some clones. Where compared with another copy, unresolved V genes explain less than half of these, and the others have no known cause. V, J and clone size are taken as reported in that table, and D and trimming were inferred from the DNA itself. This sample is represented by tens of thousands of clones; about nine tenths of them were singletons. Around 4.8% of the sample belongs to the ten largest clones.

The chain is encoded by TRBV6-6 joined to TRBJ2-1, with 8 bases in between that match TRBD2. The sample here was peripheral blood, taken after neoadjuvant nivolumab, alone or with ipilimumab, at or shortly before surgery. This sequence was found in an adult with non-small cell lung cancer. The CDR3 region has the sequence CASTSQAGVEQFF. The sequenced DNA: TGTGCCAGCACCTCCCAAGCGGGGGTCGAGCAGTTCTTC.